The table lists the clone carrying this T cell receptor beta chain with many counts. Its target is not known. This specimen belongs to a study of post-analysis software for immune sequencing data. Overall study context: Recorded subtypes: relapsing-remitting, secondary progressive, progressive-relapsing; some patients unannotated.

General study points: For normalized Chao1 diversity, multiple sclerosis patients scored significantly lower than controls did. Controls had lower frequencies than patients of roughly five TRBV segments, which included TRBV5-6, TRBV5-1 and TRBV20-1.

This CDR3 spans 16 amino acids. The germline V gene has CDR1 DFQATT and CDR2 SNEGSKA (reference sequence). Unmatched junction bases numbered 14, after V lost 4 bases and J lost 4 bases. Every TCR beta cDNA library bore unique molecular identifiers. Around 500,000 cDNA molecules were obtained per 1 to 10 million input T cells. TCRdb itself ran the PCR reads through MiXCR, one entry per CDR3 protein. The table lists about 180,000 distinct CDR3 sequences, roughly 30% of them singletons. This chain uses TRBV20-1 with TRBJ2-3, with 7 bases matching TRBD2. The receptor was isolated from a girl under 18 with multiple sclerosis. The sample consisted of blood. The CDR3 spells CSATSLLAATPDTQYF. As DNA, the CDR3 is TGCAGTGCTACCTCCCTCCTAGCGGCCACCCCAGATACGCAGTATTTT.